This T cell receptor (beta chain) was captured in a study of blood T cell repertoires in COVID-19. Study details: In each case, the material was cDNA or gDNA derived from T cells, B-cell-depleted T cells, or PBMCs.

Only in-frame clones appear in the TCRdb table, and some are missing; sequencing was by immunoSEQ multiplex PCR. The table has 150,000 to 200,000 clones, about 85% seen once; the top ten hold 20% to 30%. CDR3 length equals 12 residues. Trimming removed 8 bases from V and 8 bases from J, with 18 bases in between. Germline CDR1 reads GTSNPN; CDR2 reads SVGIG (reference sequence). Sequenced sample: peripheral blood. J is TRBJ1-2 and V is TRBV30; weak D call: TRBD1 (5 bases). The sequence was collected from a man aged 55 to 70 with acute or convalescent COVID-19. The CDR3, as DNA: TGTGCCGGCGGTCGGGGGATGGGAGGCTACACCTTC. Its translation: CAGGRGMGGYTF.